These 13 T cell receptor beta chains share one sample of origin, sequenced in a study of shared T cell receptors in the human thymus. Here immunoSEQ multiplex PCR was the method, and the copy in TCRdb shows in-frame clones only, minus some. The data hold hundreds of thousands of clones, with approximately 90% observed a single time. The same data also went into a second study, on human thymus T cells.

Sample: thymocytes. The receptors here all came from a boy under three years old with a congenital heart defect.

The CDR3 DNA reads TGTGCCAGCAGCTTAGTGTCTGTCCAGGGGCTCTATGGCTACACCTTC. Translation: CASSLVSVQGLYGYTF. The V and J genes are TRBV7-2 and TRBJ1-2, with D possibly being TRBD1 (6 bases). The CDR3 loop spans 16 amino acids. V lost 1 base to trimming and J lost 4 bases, with 16 bases between them. Germline V CDR1 and CDR2: SGHTA, FQGNSA.

This chain joins TRBV19 and TRBJ2-1; TRBD2 agrees at 9 bases. The CDR3 sequence is 18 residues long. Per the germline V gene, CDR1 is LNHDA and CDR2 is SQIVND (reference sequence). The ends lost 7 bases at V and 0 bases at J; junction bases unmatched: 13. The CDR3 here is CASTMGTSGSRSYNEQFF. CDR3 DNA sequence: TGTGCCAGTACCATGGGAACTAGCGGGTCCCGCTCCTACAATGAGCAGTTCTTC.

The chain has TRBV4-2 and TRBJ2-1; D unresolved. The germline gives CDR1 LGHNA, CDR2 YNFKEQ. CDR3 length: 17 residues. Trimming cost V 0 bases and J 0 bases, with 12 bases left between them. The CDR3 coding sequence is TGTGCCAGCAGCCAAGATGCCGCTTCCAGCTCCTACAATGAGCAGTTCTTC. This sequence encodes CASSQDAASSSYNEQFF.

The chain has TRBV2 and TRBJ2-7; 10 bases match TRBD2. Per germline, CDR1 SNHLY and CDR2 FYNNEI. The junction had 8 bases not matched to a gene; V was cut back by 6 bases and J by 3 bases. The CDR3 has 15 residues. The CDR3 loop reads CASRPTSGNRYEQYF. DNA of the CDR3: TGTGCCAGCAGGCCAACTAGCGGGAATCGCTACGAGCAGTACTTC. The whole variable domain, remainder taken from reference TRBV2 and TRBJ2-7, is EPEVTQTPSHQVTQMGQEVILRCVPISNHLYFYWYRQILGQKVEFLVSFYNNEISEKSEIFDDQFSVERPDGSNFTLKIRSTKLEDSAMYFCASRPTSGNRYEQYFGPGTRLTVT.

This rearrangement joins TRBV19 to TRBJ2-3; TRBD2 agrees at 14 bases. CDR3 length equals 19 residues. The J segment lost 0 bases and the V segment lost 1 base, leaving 6 bases of the junction unmatched. Per germline, CDR1 LNHDA and CDR2 SQIVND (reference sequence). The CDR3 region is CASSIGETSGRASTDTQYF. The CDR3, as DNA: TGTGCCAGTAGTATAGGGGAGACTAGCGGGAGGGCTAGCACAGATACGCAGTATTTT.

V gene TRBV4-2 combines with J gene TRBJ2-7; D is unclear. The CDR3 has 16 amino acids. Germline V gene lookup returns CDR1 LGHNA and CDR2 YNFKEQ. Trimming took off 3 bases at V and 2 bases at J, with 17 bases between the two ends. CDR3 residues: CASSHRVAATTYEQYF. The DNA of the CDR3 is TGTGCCAGCAGCCACCGGGTAGCAGCAACTACCTACGAGCAGTACTTC.

V and J are TRBV2 and TRBJ2-7, with a tentative D call TRBD2 (5 bases). This CDR3 has 14 amino acids. The germline V gene encodes CDR1 SNHLY and CDR2 FYNNEI. The V end lost 1 base, the J end lost 5 bases, and 12 bases lay between the germline ends. The CDR3 protein is CASSEGGLFHEQYF. CDR3 bases: TGTGCCAGCAGTGAAGGAGGGCTGTTCCACGAGCAGTACTTC.

V is TRBV7-2 and J is TRBJ2-1; 10 positions match TRBD2. This CDR3 is 16 amino acids long. J was trimmed by 6 bases and V by 4 bases; bases with no gene match: 9. The germline gives CDR1 SGHTA, CDR2 FQGNSA. The CDR3 DNA reads TGTGCCAGCAGCTCTCAGCGGGAGGGCCTACGCAATGAGCAGTTCTTC. Translated, it gives CASSSQREGLRNEQFF.

The DNA of the CDR3 is TGTGCCAGCAGTCGGGACAGGGGATCGGAAGACCAGTACTTC. It encodes CASSRDRGSEDQYF. The chain has TRBV6-5 and TRBJ2-5; 10 bases fit TRBD1. CDR1 and CDR2 from the germline V gene are MNHEY and SVGAGI. The V and J ends lost 5 bases and 10 bases, in that order; junction bases with no gene match: 10. The CDR3 contains 14 residues.

The chain carries TRBV29-1 and TRBJ2-2; D perhaps matches TRBD1 (6 bases). The V gene lost 7 bases and the J gene lost 1 base, with 10 bases spanning the gap. The CDR3 length is 13 residues. CDR1 is SQVTM, CDR2 ANQGSEA, per germline. CDR3 sequence: CSATGQNTGELFF. In DNA, the CDR3 is TGCAGCGCCACGGGACAGAACACCGGGGAGCTGTTTTTT.

The V and J genes are TRBV5-1 and TRBJ2-5; the match to TRBD1 covers 9 bases. The CDR3 length is 14 residues. From germline, CDR1 is SGHRS and CDR2 YFSETQ. Germline trimming cut 4 bases from V and 6 bases from J; bases unmatched to any gene: 7. The CDR3 sequence: CASSTGQGGQTQYF. The DNA for the CDR3 is TGCGCCAGCAGCACGGGACAGGGTGGTCAGACCCAGTACTTC.

Regarding this clone: Other DNA sequences within the sample encode an identical CDR3. The chain couples TRBV27 to TRBJ2-7; TRBD2 matches at 12 bases. CDR3 length: 15 residues. The germline gives CDR1 MNHEY, CDR2 SMNVEV (reference sequence). V was pared by 4 bases and J by 2 bases, with 3 bases of the junction left unmatched. CDR3 residues: CASSSRTSGTYEQYF. The DNA of the CDR3 is TGTGCCAGCAGTTCTCGGACTAGCGGGACCTACGAGCAGTACTTC.

The V gene is TRBV11-2, the J gene TRBJ2-7; 7 nucleotides align to TRBD1. From germline, CDR1 is SGHAT and CDR2 FQNNGV. J gave up 6 bases and V 4 bases, and 6 bases lay outside the gene matches. The CDR3 sequence is 13 residues long. The CDR3 region has the DNA TGTGCCAGCAGCTCTGAGACAGGGTCCGAGCAGTACTTC. It specifies CASSSETGSEQYF.